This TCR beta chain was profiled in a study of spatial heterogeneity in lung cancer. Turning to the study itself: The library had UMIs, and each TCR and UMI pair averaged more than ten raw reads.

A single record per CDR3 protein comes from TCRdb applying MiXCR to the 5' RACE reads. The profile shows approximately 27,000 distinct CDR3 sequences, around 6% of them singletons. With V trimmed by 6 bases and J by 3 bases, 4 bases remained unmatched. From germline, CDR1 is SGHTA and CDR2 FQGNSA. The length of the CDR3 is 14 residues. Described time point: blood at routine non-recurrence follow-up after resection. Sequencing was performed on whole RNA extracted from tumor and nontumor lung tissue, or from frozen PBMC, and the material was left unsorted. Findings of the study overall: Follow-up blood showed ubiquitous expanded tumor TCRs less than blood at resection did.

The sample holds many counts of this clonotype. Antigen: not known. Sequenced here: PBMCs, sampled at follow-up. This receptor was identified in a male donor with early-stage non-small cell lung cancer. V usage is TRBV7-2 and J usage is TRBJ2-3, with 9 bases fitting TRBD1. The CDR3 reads CASSIDRGTDTQYF. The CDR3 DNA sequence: TGTGCCAGCAGTATTGACAGGGGGACAGATACGCAGTATTTT.